This T cell receptor beta chain emerged from a study of shared clonotypes between healthy human individuals. Sequenced by immunoSEQ multiplex PCR; TCRdb stores in-frame clones only, minus some. The sample has about 2.3 million clones, 93% seen once. Germline V CDR1 and CDR2: SNHLY, FYNNEI. Trimming pared 5 bases from V and 4 bases from J, leaving 14 bases between. The length of the CDR3 is 15 residues. V is TRBV2 and J is TRBJ2-2; D is perhaps TRBD1 (6 bases). This receptor was taken from a man aged 18-30 years in good health. Some clones in this sample may be carry-over from other donors' samples. Material for sequencing was naive CD4+ T cells from PBMCs. Documented subset: CD45RA+ positively selected. CDR3 in amino acids: CASSPGRGGTGELFF. In nucleotides, the CDR3 is TGTGCCAGCAGTCCTGGCAGGGGCGGCACCGGGGAGCTGTTTTTT.